A selection of T cell receptor beta chains follows, all from one sample in a study of molecular identifiers for immune sequencing clone quantification. TCRdb re-derived calls from the PCR reads in MiXCR, one entry per CDR3 protein. Among some 40,000 distinct CDR3 sequences listed, approximately 24% were seen once. The sample comprised naive CD8+ T cells from blood, with Jurkat cell RNA spiked in. These receptors all stem from a human donor in good health. Some libraries in this study had Jurkat cell RNA spiked in. The CDR3 runs from the conserved cysteine through the conserved F or W. Each record gives: V gene, J gene, clone size, D gene, CDR3 protein, CDR3 DNA. The D gene is left open where the match is weak. Rows give clone size only sometimes, using once, few, many, or a class for an expanded clone.

TRBV20-1	TRBJ2-2	many	.	CSARDLWTGDSNTGELFF	TGCAGTGCTAGAGATCTATGGACCGGGGACTCGAACACCGGGGAGCTGTTTTTT
TRBV2	TRBJ2-5	few	TRBD2	CASSERPSFSGGLQETQYF	TGTGCCAGCAGTGAACGACCAAGTTTCAGCGGGGGGTTACAAGAGACCCAGTACTTC
TRBV6-2/TRBV6-3	TRBJ1-1	few	.	CAGTPGGTEAFF	TGTGCCGGCACCCCCGGGGGAACTGAAGCTTTCTTT
TRBV19	TRBJ2-2	.	.	CASSTLPNGELFF	TGTGCCAGTAGTACTTTGCCAAATGGGGAGCTGTTTTTT
TRBV30	TRBJ2-2	few	.	CAWSIPPGELFF	TGTGCCTGGAGTATACCGCCCGGGGAGCTGTTTTTT
TRBV4-3	TRBJ2-3	medium-sized	TRBD1	CASSQDRGTDTQYF	TGCGCCAGCAGCCAGGACAGGGGGACAGATACGCAGTATTTT
TRBV19	TRBJ2-1	many	.	CASSSGPYNEQFF	TGTGCCAGTAGTTCCGGGCCCTACAATGAGCAGTTCTTC
TRBV13	TRBJ2-1	few	.	CASSLGPIAGPIGGEQFF	TGTGCCAGCAGCTTAGGACCAATCGCAGGGCCCATCGGGGGTGAGCAGTTCTTC
TRBV27	TRBJ1-1	many	.	CASSPGLSETEAFF	TGTGCCAGCAGTCCCGGTCTGAGCGAAACTGAAGCTTTCTTT
TRBV12-3/TRBV12-4	TRBJ2-5	many	.	CASSSDTQETQYF	TGTGCCAGCAGTTCTGACACCCAAGAGACCCAGTACTTC
TRBV4-1	TRBJ2-7	many	.	CASSQADGPYEQYF	TGCGCCAGCAGCCAAGCGGACGGGCCCTACGAGCAGTACTTC
TRBV9	TRBJ2-3	many	TRBD2	CASRNSGRPTDTQYF	TGTGCCAGCAGAAATAGCGGGAGACCCACAGATACGCAGTATTTT
TRBV19	TRBJ2-1	few	TRBD2	CASSIVLAGGPDEQFF	TGTGCCAGTAGTATAGTTCTAGCGGGAGGGCCAGATGAGCAGTTCTTC
TRBV9	TRBJ2-3	medium-sized	.	CASSVRIAGTDTQYF	TGTGCCAGCAGCGTACGCATTGCGGGCACAGATACGCAGTATTTT
TRBV19	TRBJ1-1	few	.	CASSMGAALNTEAFF	TGTGCCAGTAGTATGGGGGCAGCCCTGAACACTGAAGCTTTCTTT
TRBV2	TRBJ2-7	few	TRBD2	CASSTGTTSYEQYF	TGTGCCAGCAGTACCGGGACTACCTCCTACGAGCAGTACTTC
TRBV6-2/TRBV6-3	TRBJ1-1	many	TRBD1	CASSYPLTGGEEAFF	TGTGCCAGCAGTTATCCCTTAACAGGGGGCGAGGAAGCTTTCTTT
TRBV7-8	TRBJ2-3	.	.	CAITAIVQESTDTQYF	TGTGCCATCACCGCAATCGTACAGGAATCCACAGATACGCAGTATTTT
TRBV7-9	TRBJ2-2	many	TRBD2	CASSLLAGESPHTGELFF	TGTGCCAGCAGCTTACTAGCGGGGGAATCACCCCACACCGGGGAGCTGTTTTTT
TRBV6-5	TRBJ2-3	many	TRBD2	CASSYLAGGTTDTQYF	TGTGCCAGCAGTTACCTGGCGGGGGGGACAACAGATACGCAGTATTTT